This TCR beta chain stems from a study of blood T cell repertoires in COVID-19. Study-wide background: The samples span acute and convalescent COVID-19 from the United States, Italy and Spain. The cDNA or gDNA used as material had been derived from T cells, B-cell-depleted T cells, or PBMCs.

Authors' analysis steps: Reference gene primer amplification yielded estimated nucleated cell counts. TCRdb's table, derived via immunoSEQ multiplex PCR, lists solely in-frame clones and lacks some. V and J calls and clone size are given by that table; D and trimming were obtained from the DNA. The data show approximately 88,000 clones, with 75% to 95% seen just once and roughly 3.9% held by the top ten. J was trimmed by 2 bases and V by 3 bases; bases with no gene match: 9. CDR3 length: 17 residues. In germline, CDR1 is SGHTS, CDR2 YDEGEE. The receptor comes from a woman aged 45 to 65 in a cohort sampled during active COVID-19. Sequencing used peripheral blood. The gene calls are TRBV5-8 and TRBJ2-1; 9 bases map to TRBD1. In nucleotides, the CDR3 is TGTGCCAGCAGCTCCAGATACAGGGGGCGTCCCTACAATGAGCAGTTCTTC. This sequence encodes CASSSRYRGRPYNEQFF.